The 21 T cell receptor beta chains reported below all come from one sample, sequenced in a study of T cell responses to AZD1222 COVID-19 vaccine. TCRdb's table, derived via immunoSEQ multiplex PCR, lists solely in-frame clones and lacks some. The sample contains about 120,000 clones, 85% to 95% of which appear only once. The input for sequencing was peripheral blood, taken 28 days after the second AZD1222 dose. The receptors come from an adult who received the AZD1222 COVID-19 vaccine.

The chain links TRBV6-5 to TRBJ2-3, with D perhaps assigned TRBD1 or TRBD2 (5 bases each). In germline, CDR1 is MNHEY, CDR2 SVGAGI. V shed 5 bases and J shed 1 base, with 10 bases lying between them. CDR3 length: 14 amino acids. The CDR3 sequence is CASSQGRGTDTQYF. The CDR3 coding sequence is TGTGCCAGCAGTCAGGGACGGGGCACAGATACGCAGTATTTT.

This rearrangement joins TRBV29-1 to TRBJ2-3; 10 bases fit TRBD2. The V segment lost 6 bases and the J segment 1 base; nucleotides outside the gene matches: 1. CDR1 and CDR2 from the germline V gene are SQVTM and ANQGSEA. The CDR3 sequence is 13 residues long. In DNA, the CDR3 is TGCAGCGTCGGGACTAGCGGCACAGATACGCAGTATTTT. Its translation: CSVGTSGTDTQYF.

This clone appeared once. J is TRBJ1-1 and V is TRBV2; no definite D call. Germline assignment: CDR1 SNHLY and CDR2 FYNNEI. The CDR3 runs to 13 residues. The germline V and J ends were trimmed by 7 bases and 1 base, with 10 bases remaining between them. Here the CDR3 reads CASTPQPNTEAFF. CDR3 coding DNA: TGTGCCAGCACTCCACAGCCGAACACTGAAGCTTTCTTT.

V and J are TRBV18 and TRBJ2-1, with 8 bases lining up with TRBD2. The CDR3 spans 16 residues. V was clipped by 3 bases and J by 10 bases; unmatched bases: 14. Germline V gene lookup returns CDR1 KGHSH and CDR2 LQKENI. The CDR3, as DNA: TGTGCCAGCTCACCGGCGGGGGGTGAGGTGTGGGGCGAGCAGTTCTTC. It encodes CASSPAGGEVWGEQFF.

The DNA of the CDR3 is TGTGCCAGCAGCCGGACACCGGGGAATGAGCAGTTCTTC. As protein: CASSRTPGNEQFF. V and J are TRBV7-9 and TRBJ2-1, with D possibly called TRBD1 or TRBD2 (5 bases each). Trimming took 5 bases from V and 7 from J, leaving 12 bases between them. The CDR3 contains 13 residues. Germline loops: CDR1 SEHNR, CDR2 FQNEAQ (reference sequence).

V and J are TRBV3-1 (or the pseudogene TRBV3-2) and TRBJ1-2, with D unresolved. The CDR3 runs to 14 residues. Trimming took off 0 bases at V and 13 bases at J, with 18 bases between the two ends. Germline assignment: CDR1 LGHDT and CDR2 YNNKEL (reference sequence). CDR3 amino acids: CASSQDLENSPFTF. The CDR3, as DNA: TGTGCCAGCAGCCAAGATCTTGAGAACAGCCCCTTCACCTTC.

The chain is built from TRBV15 and TRBJ2-7; D could derive from TRBD1 or TRBD2 (5 bases each). Germline CDR1 and CDR2: LNHNV and YYDKDF (reference sequence). CDR3 length: 13 amino acids. The V gene lost 6 bases and the J gene lost 3 bases, with 12 bases spanning the gap. In DNA form, the CDR3 reads TGTGCCACCAGGGACTCACAGGTCTACGAGCAGTACTTC. This gives the protein CATRDSQVYEQYF.

The chain employs TRBV6-5 and TRBJ1-1; weak D call: TRBD1 (5 bases). Germline assignment: CDR1 MNHEY and CDR2 SVGAGI. V dropped 4 bases and J dropped 1 base, with 16 bases sitting between them. This CDR3 comprises 16 residues. CDR3 amino acids: CASSSRTQDPNTEAFF. The CDR3 nucleotides read TGTGCCAGCAGTTCGCGGACACAAGATCCGAACACTGAAGCTTTCTTT.

The chain uses TRBV6-5 and TRBJ1-6, with unresolved D. Germline values: CDR1 MNHEY, CDR2 SVGAGI. V was cut by 1 base and J by 8 bases, with 9 bases left in between. The CDR3 is made up of 14 amino acids. CDR3 sequence reads: CASSYFAQDSPLHF. The DNA of the CDR3 is TGTGCCAGCAGTTACTTTGCTCAGGATTCACCCCTCCACTTT.

The chain is built from TRBV2 and TRBJ1-4, with TRBD1 matching 9 bases. Losses at the gene ends were 6 bases for V and 5 bases for J; bases not matched to a gene: 4. CDR3 length equals 14 residues. Germline CDR1 reads SNHLY; CDR2 reads FYNNEI. CDR3 sequence reads: CASRDRGGNEKLFF. The CDR3 nucleotides are TGTGCCAGCAGGGACAGGGGAGGAAATGAAAAACTGTTTTTT. Full variable domain (missing parts from reference TRBV2 and TRBJ1-4): EPEVTQTPSHQVTQMGQEVILRCVPISNHLYFYWYRQILGQKVEFLVSFYNNEISEKSEIFDDQFSVERPDGSNFTLKIRSTKLEDSAMYFCASRDRGGNEKLFFGSGTQLSVL.

The chain uses TRBV27 and TRBJ2-3, with 10 bases lining up with TRBD2. CDR3 length: 14 amino acids. V lost 6 bases to trimming and J lost 3 bases; unmatched junction nucleotides: 3. The germline gives CDR1 MNHEY, CDR2 SMNVEV (reference sequence). CDR3 in DNA: TGTGCCAGCAGGACTAGCGGGCCTACAGATACGCAGTATTTT. As protein: CASRTSGPTDTQYF.

This clone was found once. CDR3 DNA sequence: TGCAGTGCTAGTCAGGGTTATGGGCAGTACTTC. It encodes CSASQGYGQYF. This chain uses TRBV20-1 with TRBJ2-7; the D gene is possibly TRBD1 (5 bases). CDR1 and CDR2 (germline): DFQATT, SNEGSKA (reference sequence). V gave up 3 bases and J gave up 9 bases, with 12 bases separating them. The CDR3 contains 11 residues.

This clone was picked up one time. This chain joins TRBV29-1 and TRBJ1-1, with a weak D call TRBD1 (5 bases). With 3 bases removed from V and 0 bases from J, the gap between germline ends came to 14 bases. CDR3 length: 15 amino acids. Germline CDR1 reads SQVTM; CDR2 reads ANQGSEA. The CDR3 protein is CSVEPGWGMNTEAFF. CDR3 bases: TGCAGCGTTGAGCCAGGGTGGGGGATGAACACTGAAGCTTTCTTT.

A single count supports this clone. The chain employs TRBV18 and TRBJ1-1; no definite D call. CDR3 length equals 13 residues. Per germline, CDR1 KGHSH and CDR2 LQKENI. V lost 8 bases, J lost 0 bases, and 10 bases lay in between. CDR3 DNA sequence: TGTGCCAGCCAGGACGGGATGAACACTGAAGCTTTCTTT. It codes for CASQDGMNTEAFF.

V usage is TRBV20-1 and J usage is TRBJ2-1; no clear D. V lost 3 bases, J lost 13 bases, and 13 bases lay in between. The CDR3 covers 11 residues. The germline gives CDR1 DFQATT, CDR2 SNEGSKA (reference sequence). The CDR3 coding sequence is TGCAGTGCTAGTTTGGGTAGGCAACAGTTCTTC. Residues: CSASLGRQQFF.

The chain carries TRBV6-5 and TRBJ2-3; D is unclear. This CDR3 comprises 13 residues. The germline CDR1 and CDR2 sequences are MNHEY and SVGAGI. V was pared by 2 bases and J by 1 base, with 4 bases between. CDR3 nucleotides: TGTGCCAGCAGTTACCCCGGCACAGATACGCAGTATTTT. Translating gives CASSYPGTDTQYF.

This clone was recorded once. CDR3 sequence (DNA): TGTGCTAGTGGATATCATACAGGTTCTGGGGCCAACGTCCTGACTTTC. Residues: CASGYHTGSGANVLTF. The genes are TRBV12-5 and TRBJ2-6; a weak D match, TRBD1 (5 bases). V lost 6 bases and J lost 1, with 13 bases in between. The germline V gene encodes CDR1 LGHNT and CDR2 FRNRAP. The CDR3 runs 16 residues.

V and J are TRBV9 and TRBJ2-1; 10 positions agree with TRBD2. V trimming: 2 bases; J trimming: 4 bases; junction bases outside the gene matches: 9. This CDR3 has 17 amino acids. CDR1 and CDR2 from the germline V gene are SGDLS and YYNGEE. CDR3 amino acids: CASSVTTPSGGYNEQFF. Written as DNA, the CDR3 is TGTGCCAGCAGCGTGACCACCCCTAGCGGGGGATACAATGAGCAGTTCTTC.

The chain links TRBV19 to TRBJ1-3, with 12 positions matching TRBD1. Germline lookup yields CDR1 LNHDA and CDR2 SQIVND (reference sequence). Trimming cost V 5 bases and J 4 bases; bases outside gene matches: 3. There are 15 residues in the CDR3. CDR3 in DNA: TGTGCCAGTAGTGGGACAGGGGGCGCCGGAAACACCATATATTTT. Translated: CASSGTGGAGNTIYF.

The J gene is TRBJ1-2, the V gene TRBV27; maybe TRBD1 (6 bases). V was clipped by 2 bases and J by 3 bases, with 13 bases between them. The CDR3 is 15 amino acids. Germline V gene data show CDR1 as MNHEY and CDR2 as SMNVEV (reference sequence). Written as DNA, the CDR3 is TGTGCCAGCAGTTTAGGAACAGGGATCGACTATGGCTACACCTTC. It is translated as CASSLGTGIDYGYTF.

V gene TRBV7-2 combines with J gene TRBJ1-1; TRBD1 might be the D (6 bases). CDR1 and CDR2 from the germline V gene are SGHTA and FQGNSA. V was cut by 5 bases and J by 3 bases, with 10 bases left in between. There are 13 residues in the CDR3. CDR3 sequence: CASSRQEDTEAFF. The CDR3 coding sequence is TGTGCCAGCAGCCGACAGGAGGACACTGAAGCTTTCTTT.